These 23 T cell receptor beta chains came from one sample sequenced in a study of early T cells in non-severe SARS-CoV-2 infection. TCRdb re-derived calls from the 5' RACE reads in MiXCR, one entry per CDR3 protein. The sample carries about 110,000 distinct CDR3 sequences, over 9.5% recorded once. This specimen consisted of whole blood, obtained at baseline. All receptors come from an adult who was a healthcare worker with PCR-confirmed SARS-CoV-2 infection or an uninfected control (not recorded which).

This clonotype has more than one count but fewer than ten. This chain uses TRBV19 with TRBJ2-3; D might be TRBD1 (6 bases). Germline values: CDR1 LNHDA, CDR2 SQIVND (reference sequence). This CDR3 has 15 amino acids. V was cut by 3 bases and J by 5 bases, with 15 bases left in between. The CDR3: CASSIGRGELDTQYF. The DNA of the CDR3 is TGTGCCAGTAGTATCGGCAGGGGAGAATTAGATACGCAGTATTTT. The full variable domain, with the rest looked up from reference TRBV19 and TRBJ2-3, is DGGITQSPKYLFRKEGQNVTLSCEQNLNHDAMYWYRQDPGQGLRLIYYSQIVNDFQKGDIAEGYSVSREKKESFPLTVTSAQKNPTAFYLCASSIGRGELDTQYFGPGTRLTVL.

This clonotype was seen repeatedly, ten times or more. The rearrangement joins TRBV6-5 to TRBJ2-5; TRBD2 aligns across 10 bases. The CDR3 runs 16 residues. CDR1 and CDR2 (germline): MNHEY, SVGAGI. V gave up 0 bases and J gave up 4 bases; unmatched junction bases: 5. In DNA, the CDR3 is TGTGCCAGCAGTTACTCGGGACTAGCGAGTGCAGAGACCCAGTACTTC. Amino acid sequence: CASSYSGLASAETQYF.

This clonotype was seen a few times. V is TRBV7-8 and J is TRBJ1-2, with D tentatively TRBD1 (6 bases). The CDR3 covers 13 residues. Germline V gene lookup returns CDR1 SGHVS and CDR2 FQNEAQ. The V end lost 4 bases, the J end lost 4 bases, and 10 bases lay between the germline ends. The CDR3 nucleotides are TGTGCCAGCAGCTCTACAGGGATCTATGGCTACACCTTC. It encodes CASSSTGIYGYTF. The complete variable domain, with remaining parts taken from reference TRBV7-8 and TRBJ1-2, reads GAGVSQSPRYKVAKRGQDVALRCDPISGHVSLFWYQQALGQGPEFLTYFQNEAQLDKSGLPSDRFFAERPEGSVSTLKIQRTQQEDSAVYLCASSSTGIYGYTFGSGTRLTVV.

Many counts were recorded for this clonotype. The V gene is TRBV28, the J gene TRBJ2-1, with D perhaps given as TRBD1 or TRBD2 (5 bases each). V shed 6 bases and J shed 0 bases, with 15 bases lying between them. Per the germline V gene, CDR1 is MDHEN and CDR2 is SYDVKM. The CDR3 runs to 16 residues. The CDR3: CASSEHGTSSYNEQFF. In nucleotides, the CDR3 is TGTGCCAGCAGCGAGCACGGGACCAGCTCCTACAATGAGCAGTTCTTC.

The chain employs TRBV6-1 and TRBJ2-1; D may be TRBD1 (5 bases). V lost 8 bases and J lost 2, with 13 bases in between. The CDR3 contains 14 residues. Germline CDR1 is MNHNS and CDR2 is SASEGT. CDR3 loop: CASWGRVPYNEQFF. The CDR3 DNA sequence: TGTGCCAGCTGGGGCAGGGTTCCCTACAATGAGCAGTTCTTC.

The V gene is TRBV18, the J gene TRBJ2-7, with a tentative D call TRBD1 (5 bases). Trimming took 5 bases from V and 4 from J, leaving 15 bases between them. The CDR3 extends over 14 amino acids. Per the germline V gene, CDR1 is KGHSH and CDR2 is LQKENI. The CDR3 DNA sequence: TGTGCCAGCTCAAATTTTTTACAGGAGTACGAGCAGTACTTC. Translating it yields CASSNFLQEYEQYF.

There are a few counts of this clonotype. The chain combines TRBV28 with TRBJ1-4; possible D gene TRBD1, 6 bases. From germline, CDR1 is MDHEN and CDR2 SYDVKM. The length of the CDR3 is 13 residues. Trimming took off 7 bases at V and 7 bases at J, with 13 bases between the two ends. CDR3: CASNARGFEKLFF. The CDR3 DNA sequence: TGTGCCAGCAACGCCAGGGGTTTTGAAAAACTGTTTTTT.

This clonotype was seen a few times. CDR3 amino acids: CASSVVPQSGPGELFF. The CDR3 nucleotides are TGCGCCAGCAGCGTGGTACCTCAAAGTGGGCCCGGGGAGCTGTTTTTT. J is TRBJ2-2 and V is TRBV5-1, with D unclear. This CDR3 contains 16 residues. Germline loops: CDR1 SGHRS, CDR2 YFSETQ. With 4 bases removed from V and 6 bases from J, the gap between germline ends came to 19 bases.

Ten or more counts support this clonotype. The gene calls are TRBV19 and TRBJ1-2; 8 bases match TRBD1. The CDR3 extends over 16 amino acids. Germline CDR1 reads LNHDA; CDR2 reads SQIVND (reference sequence). After removal of 1 base from V and 5 bases from J, the junction contained 9 bases not matched to a gene. This CDR3 is CASSIVPTGALYGYTF. Here the CDR3 DNA reads TGTGCCAGTAGTATAGTCCCGACAGGGGCACTTTATGGCTACACCTTC.

The genes are TRBV28 and TRBJ2-7; 10 bases map to TRBD1. CDR1 and CDR2 from the germline V gene are MDHEN and SYDVKM. CDR3 length: 15 residues. V gave up 7 bases and J gave up 5 bases; unmatched junction bases: 11. This chain's CDR3 is CASTSPGTGAHEQYF. The CDR3, as DNA: TGTGCCAGCACGTCACCCGGGACAGGGGCCCACGAGCAGTACTTC.

This clonotype came up a few times. The V call is TRBV12-3 or TRBV12-4, the J call TRBJ1-2; D is undetermined. CDR3 size: 13 residues. V gave up 4 bases and J gave up 8 bases, with 14 bases separating them. CDR3: CASSWAGRGGYTF. CDR3 DNA: TGTGCCAGCAGTTGGGCGGGAAGAGGAGGCTACACCTTC.

In its sample, this clonotype was seen a few times. The V gene is TRBV18, the J gene TRBJ2-7, with D perhaps given as TRBD1 or TRBD2 (5 bases each). From germline, CDR1 is KGHSH and CDR2 LQKENI. The CDR3 runs to 16 residues. Trimming pared 1 base from V and 2 bases from J, leaving 15 bases between. The CDR3, as DNA: TGTGCCAGCTCACCACAGCTCGGGACCGAGACCTACGAGCAGTACTTC. It encodes CASSPQLGTETYEQYF.

By share, this clonotype counts as medium-sized (0.01 to 0.1%). The chain employs TRBV29-1 and TRBJ1-5; TRBD1 might be the D (5 bases). The CDR3 has 14 amino acids. V lost 5 bases to trimming and J lost 2 bases, with 13 bases between them. Per germline, CDR1 SQVTM and CDR2 ANQGSEA. CDR3 region: CSVQGQGGNQPQHF. The CDR3 DNA follows: TGCAGCGTTCAGGGTCAGGGAGGCAATCAGCCCCAGCATTTT.

This chain links TRBV20-1 with TRBJ1-1; tentative D call: TRBD1 (6 bases). CDR3 size: 14 residues. The V gene lost 3 bases and the J gene lost 0 bases, with 11 bases spanning the gap. CDR1 DFQATT and CDR2 SNEGSKA come from the germline V gene (reference sequence). The CDR3 sequence: CSARAGAMNTEAFF. CDR3 DNA: TGCAGTGCTAGGGCAGGGGCGATGAACACTGAAGCTTTCTTT.

The rearrangement links TRBV20-1 to TRBJ1-1; TRBD1 might be the D (6 bases). V shed 3 bases and J shed 4 bases, with 12 bases lying between them. Germline lookup yields CDR1 DFQATT and CDR2 SNEGSKA (reference sequence). The CDR3 totals 13 residues. This CDR3 reads CSASLGGLTEAFF. The DNA of the CDR3 is TGCAGTGCTAGTTTAGGGGGACTCACTGAAGCTTTCTTT.

In this sample, this clonotype turned up many times. This chain links TRBV20-1 with TRBJ1-5; D remains ambiguous. Germline assignment: CDR1 DFQATT and CDR2 SNEGSKA (reference sequence). V dropped 2 bases and J dropped 0 bases, with 5 bases sitting between them. This CDR3 spans 13 amino acids. The CDR3 DNA reads as TGCAGTGCTAGAAGCGATAGCAATCAGCCCCAGCATTTT. Residues: CSARSDSNQPQHF.

This clonotype has a count of ten or more. The CDR3 loop reads CASSPRTRTDTQYF. For the CDR3, the DNA is TGTGCCAGCAGCCCCCGGACTCGCACAGATACGCAGTATTTT. The chain links TRBV7-6 to TRBJ2-3; D is possibly TRBD2 (5 bases). V lost 5 bases to trimming and J lost 1 base, with 10 bases between them. The CDR3 sequence is 14 residues long. The germline CDR1 and CDR2 sequences are SGHVS and FNYEAQ.

This clonotype was counted only a few times. The rearrangement uses TRBV27 and TRBJ2-7; D is unclear. Germline CDR1 is MNHEY and CDR2 is SMNVEV (reference sequence). The CDR3 length is 11 residues. Trimming stripped 9 bases from V and 3 bases from J, with 9 bases between. The DNA for the CDR3 is TGTGCCAGTGGGATTGTCTACGAGCAGTACTTC. It specifies CASGIVYEQYF.

This clonotype was counted at least ten times. This chain links TRBV5-4 with TRBJ1-2; possibly TRBD1 for D (6 bases). V was trimmed by 0 bases and J by 4 bases, leaving 10 bases between them. The CDR3 has 14 amino acids. CDR1 and CDR2 from the germline V gene are SGHNT and YYREEE (reference sequence). CDR3 nucleotide sequence: TGTGCCAGCAGCTTGGAGGGGGATCTCTATGGCTACACCTTC. Translation: CASSLEGDLYGYTF.

This clonotype has a handful of counts. The rearrangement links TRBV7-9 to TRBJ1-1, with D tentatively TRBD1 (6 bases). This CDR3 spans 14 amino acids. V was cut by 0 bases and J by 7 bases, with 12 bases left in between. Germline V gives CDR1 SEHNR, CDR2 FQNEAQ (reference sequence). CDR3 DNA sequence: TGTGCCAGCAGCTTAGCCGGGGGCTACTATGAAGCTTTCTTT. Its translation: CASSLAGGYYEAFF. Full variable domain (remainder filled in from reference TRBV7-9 and TRBJ1-1): DTGVSQNPRHKITKRGQNVTFRCDPISEHNRLYWYRQTLGQGPEFLTYFQNEAQLEKSRLLSDRFSAERPKGSFSTLEIQRTEQGDSAMYLCASSLAGGYYEAFFGQGTRLTVV.

The chain links TRBV29-1 to TRBJ1-2; D is uncertain. Germline CDR1 and CDR2: SQVTM and ANQGSEA. This CDR3 contains 10 residues. Trimming removed 4 bases at V and 6 bases at J, with 6 bases between. This CDR3 is CSVGQNGYTF. CDR3 nucleotides: TGCAGCGTTGGTCAGAATGGCTACACCTTC.

This clonotype was observed a handful of times. This sequence joins TRBV2 and TRBJ1-1; TRBD1 matches 9 bases. Germline-derived CDR1 and CDR2 are SNHLY and FYNNEI. The CDR3 runs to 15 residues. J gave up 2 bases and V 7 bases, and 8 bases lay outside the gene matches. CDR3 DNA sequence: TGTGCCAGCACTCCGAGGACAGGGGCTAACACTGAAGCTTTCTTT. This translates into CASTPRTGANTEAFF. The variable domain in full, with the rest retrieved from reference TRBV2 and TRBJ1-1, is EPEVTQTPSHQVTQMGQEVILRCVPISNHLYFYWYRQILGQKVEFLVSFYNNEISEKSEIFDDQFSVERPDGSNFTLKIRSTKLEDSAMYFCASTPRTGANTEAFFGQGTRLTVV.

The chain is built from TRBV5-4 and TRBJ2-1, with TRBD2 matching over 11 bases. CDR3 size: 16 residues. The germline V gene has CDR1 SGHNT and CDR2 YYREEE (reference sequence). With V trimmed by 4 bases and J by 4 bases, 7 bases remained unmatched. The CDR3 loop is CASSSAGLADYNEQFF. CDR3 bases: TGTGCCAGCAGCAGCGCGGGACTAGCGGATTACAATGAGCAGTTCTTC.